Each of the 18 T cell receptor beta chains below was sequenced from the same sample in a study of blood T cell repertoires in COVID-19. Assay: immunoSEQ multiplex PCR; the TCRdb copy retains only in-frame clones and omits some. Here the sample spans fewer than 250,000 clones, less than 90% being singletons. What was sequenced was PBMCs or T cells enriched from blood (not recorded which). The receptors were sampled from a middle-aged woman who had recovered from COVID-19.

This clone was seen only once. V and J are TRBV7-2 and TRBJ1-5, with D uncertain. Germline CDR1 reads SGHTA; CDR2 reads FQGNSA. Trimming removed 4 bases at V and 9 bases at J, with 10 bases between. The CDR3 totals 12 residues. The CDR3 loop reads CASSSPGLPQHF. CDR3 nucleotides: TGTGCCAGCAGCTCCCCCGGGTTGCCCCAGCATTTT. Variable domain in full (rest from reference TRBV7-2 and TRBJ1-5): GAGVSQSPSNKVTEKGKDVELRCDPISGHTALYWYRQSLGQGLEFLIYFQGNSAPDKSGLPSDRFSAERTGGSVSTLTIQRTQQEDSAVYLCASSSPGLPQHFGDGTRLSIL.

The CDR3 region has the DNA TGTGCCAGCAGGACGACCCAGAGGGCCTACAATGAGCAGTTCTTC. The encoded protein is CASRTTQRAYNEQFF. J is TRBJ2-1 and V is TRBV11-2; TRBD2 might be the D (5 bases). Germline V gives CDR1 SGHAT, CDR2 FQNNGV. Trimming removed 6 bases from V and 2 bases from J, with 14 bases in between. The CDR3 sequence is 15 residues long.

The V and J genes are TRBV5-1 and TRBJ2-1; 11 bases fit TRBD2. CDR3 length: 15 residues. CDR1 is SGHRS, CDR2 YFSETQ, per germline. V was pared by 4 bases and J by 5 bases, with 5 bases of the junction left unmatched. CDR3 sequence (DNA): TGCGCCAGCAGCCCCGGGACTAGCGGTAACAATGAGCAGTTCTTC. Its protein product is CASSPGTSGNNEQFF.

The chain uses TRBV11-2 and TRBJ2-1, with 8 positions matching TRBD1. Trimming removed 0 bases from V and 9 bases from J; junction bases left unmatched: 7. CDR3 size: 15 residues. Germline values: CDR1 SGHAT, CDR2 FQNNGV. For the CDR3, the DNA is TGTGCCAGCAGCTTAGATATTAGGCAGGGGGCTGAGCAGTTCTTC. Translated: CASSLDIRQGAEQFF.

This chain links TRBV10-3 with TRBJ2-7, with 12 bases matching TRBD2. The CDR3 sequence is 12 residues long. In germline, CDR1 is ENHRY, CDR2 SYGVKD. V dropped 11 bases and J dropped 9; count of bases not matched to a gene: 8. The DNA for the CDR3 is TGTGCCTTCGGACTAGCGGGAAACGTGCAGTACGTC. Amino acids: CAFGLAGNVQYV.

The gene calls are TRBV27 and TRBJ1-5; the D is unclear. The length of the CDR3 is 12 residues. The ends were cut back, 3 bases at V and 7 bases at J, with 7 bases in the middle. The germline V gene encodes CDR1 MNHEY and CDR2 SMNVEV (reference sequence). CDR3 DNA sequence: TGTGCCAGCAGTTTTTCCGGGCAGCCCCAGCATTTT. As protein: CASSFSGQPQHF.

This chain connects TRBV5-4 to TRBJ1-4, with a possible D match to TRBD1 (6 bases). Per germline, CDR1 SGHNT and CDR2 YYREEE (reference sequence). V was pared by 3 bases and J by 5 bases, with 17 bases between. The CDR3 runs to 16 residues. This CDR3 is CASSSRGGESNEKLFF. CDR3 DNA: TGTGCCAGCAGCTCACGGGGGGGCGAAAGCAATGAAAAACTGTTTTTT.

The chain carries TRBV7-2 and TRBJ2-5; 9 nucleotides line up with TRBD1. Trimming removed 5 bases from V and 3 bases from J; junction bases left unmatched: 7. CDR3 length: 15 amino acids. Germline assignment: CDR1 SGHTA and CDR2 FQGNSA. The chain's CDR3 is CASSPQGQGEETQYF. DNA of the CDR3: TGTGCCAGCAGCCCCCAGGGACAGGGCGAAGAGACCCAGTACTTC.

V is TRBV5-1 and J is TRBJ1-5, with TRBD1 as a possible D gene (5 bases). CDR3 length: 15 amino acids. Germline values: CDR1 SGHRS, CDR2 YFSETQ. V lost 2 bases and J 6 bases, leaving 15 bases between the germline ends. The DNA for the CDR3 is TGCGCCAGCAGCTTTCGGCAGGGCGGTGGTCAGCCCCAGCATTTT. Translating it yields CASSFRQGGGQPQHF.

The chain has TRBV5-8 and TRBJ2-1, with TRBD1 identical over 7 bases. This CDR3 region has 15 residues. CDR1 and CDR2 (germline): SGHTS, YDEGEE. V trimming: 5 bases; J trimming: 8 bases; junction bases outside the gene matches: 13. DNA for the CDR3: TGTGCCAGCAGACGCACAGGGGCCCCGGTCCATGAGCAGTTCTTC. Protein sequence: CASRRTGAPVHEQFF.

This clone was seen a few times. This chain joins TRBV5-1 and TRBJ2-3; 9 bases align to TRBD1. J was trimmed by 5 bases and V by 4 bases; bases with no gene match: 5. The germline CDR1 and CDR2 sequences are SGHRS and YFSETQ. There are 14 residues in the CDR3. The DNA of the CDR3 is TGCGCCAGCAGCGGCCAGGACAGGGGAGATACGCAGTATTTT. Translated: CASSGQDRGDTQYF. Supplemented by reference TRBV5-1 and TRBJ2-3, the full variable domain reads KAGVTQTPRYLIKTRGQQVTLSCSPISGHRSVSWYQQTPGQGLQFLFEYFSETQRNKGNFPGRFSGRQFSNSRSEMNVSTLELGDSALYLCASSGQDRGDTQYFGPGTRLTVL.

The rearrangement links TRBV28 to TRBJ1-1; 9 bases align to TRBD1. Germline CDR1 reads MDHEN; CDR2 reads SYDVKM. V lost 6 bases to trimming and J lost 3 bases; unmatched junction nucleotides: 5. The CDR3 length is 14 residues. Here the CDR3 DNA reads TGTGCCAGCAGAGCGGGACAGGGTCACACTGAAGCTTTCTTT. The encoded protein is CASRAGQGHTEAFF.

V and J are TRBV18 and TRBJ2-2; D is unresolved. V was trimmed by 5 bases and J by 2 bases, leaving 18 bases between them. This CDR3 region has 17 residues. From germline, CDR1 is KGHSH and CDR2 LQKENI. CDR3 DNA sequence: TGTGCCAGCTCAACCTACGGCCCGCAGGTCAACACCGGGGAGCTGTTTTTT. Its translation is CASSTYGPQVNTGELFF.

The chain has TRBV24-1 and TRBJ2-2; a weak D match, TRBD1 (7 bases). Germline CDR1 is KGHDR and CDR2 is SFDVKD. The CDR3 runs to 14 residues. V was shortened by 6 bases and J by 5 bases, with 12 bases between the two germline ends. In nucleotides, the CDR3 is TGTGCCACCAGTCCAGGGGGGATAACCGGGGAGCTGTTTTTT. It encodes CATSPGGITGELFF.

This rearrangement joins TRBV7-2 to TRBJ2-5; 7 bases fit TRBD2. Germline-derived CDR1 and CDR2 are SGHTA and FQGNSA. Trimming at V came to 4 bases and at J to 1 base, leaving 9 bases not matched to a gene. CDR3 length equals 16 residues. This chain's CDR3 is CASSSEWLAAQETQYF. The DNA of the CDR3 is TGTGCCAGCAGCTCCGAATGGCTAGCGGCCCAAGAGACCCAGTACTTC.

This clone has more than one count but fewer than ten. The chain links TRBV7-9 to TRBJ2-1, with 8 bases identical to TRBD2. Per the germline V gene, CDR1 is SEHNR and CDR2 is FQNEAQ (reference sequence). J was trimmed by 8 bases and V by 5 bases; bases with no gene match: 14. The CDR3 length is 16 residues. CDR3 sequence: CASSPPSGGRNYEQFF. The DNA of the CDR3 is TGTGCCAGCAGCCCACCCTCGGGCGGGAGGAACTATGAGCAGTTCTTC.

Note on this clone: The junction shows a germline mismatch at one end, possibly a read error. This rearrangement joins TRBV3-1 (or the pseudogene TRBV3-2) to TRBJ1-1; 7 bases are shared with TRBD1. Germline V gene sequence: CDR1 LGHDT, CDR2 YNNKEL (reference sequence). The CDR3 is 13 amino acids. In DNA, the CDR3 is TGTGCCAGCACCCAAGGGGGCAACACTGAAGCTTTCTTT. Translating gives CASTQGGNTEAFF.

The chain uses TRBV9 and TRBJ2-2; tentative D call: TRBD1 (5 bases). The CDR3 runs to 16 residues. V was trimmed by 4 bases and J by 3 bases, leaving 16 bases between them. Germline V gene sequence: CDR1 SGDLS, CDR2 YYNGEE. CDR3 coding DNA: TGTGCCAGCAGCCTAAGGACCCTGACAGACACCGGGGAGCTGTTTTTT. Its protein is CASSLRTLTDTGELFF.